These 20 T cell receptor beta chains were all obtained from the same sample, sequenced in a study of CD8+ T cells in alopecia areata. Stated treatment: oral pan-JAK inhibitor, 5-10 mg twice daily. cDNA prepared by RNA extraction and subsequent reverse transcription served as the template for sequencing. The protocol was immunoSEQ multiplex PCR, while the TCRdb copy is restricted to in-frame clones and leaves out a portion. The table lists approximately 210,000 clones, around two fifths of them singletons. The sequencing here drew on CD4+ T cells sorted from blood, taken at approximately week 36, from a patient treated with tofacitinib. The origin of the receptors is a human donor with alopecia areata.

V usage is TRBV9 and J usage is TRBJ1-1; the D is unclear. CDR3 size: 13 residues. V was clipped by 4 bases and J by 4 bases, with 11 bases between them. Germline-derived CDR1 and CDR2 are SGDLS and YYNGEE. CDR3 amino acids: CASSLDTLTEAFF. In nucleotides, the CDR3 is TGTGCCAGCAGCCTTGACACCCTCACTGAAGCTTTCTTT.

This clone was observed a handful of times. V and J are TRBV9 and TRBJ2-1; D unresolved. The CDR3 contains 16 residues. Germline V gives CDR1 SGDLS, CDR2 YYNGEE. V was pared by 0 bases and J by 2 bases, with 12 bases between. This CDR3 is CASSVAGTVTYNEQFF. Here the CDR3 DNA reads TGTGCCAGCAGCGTAGCCGGAACGGTCACCTACAATGAGCAGTTCTTC.

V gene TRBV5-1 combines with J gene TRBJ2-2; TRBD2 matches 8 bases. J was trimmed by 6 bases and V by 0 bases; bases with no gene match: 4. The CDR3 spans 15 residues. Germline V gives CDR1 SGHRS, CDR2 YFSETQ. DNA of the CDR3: TGCGCCAGCAGCTTGGGAGGACTAGCAGCCGGGGAGCTGTTTTTT. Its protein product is CASSLGGLAAGELFF. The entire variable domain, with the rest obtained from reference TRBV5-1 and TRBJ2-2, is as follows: KAGVTQTPRYLIKTRGQQVTLSCSPISGHRSVSWYQQTPGQGLQFLFEYFSETQRNKGNFPGRFSGRQFSNSRSEMNVSTLELGDSALYLCASSLGGLAAGELFFGEGSRLTVL.

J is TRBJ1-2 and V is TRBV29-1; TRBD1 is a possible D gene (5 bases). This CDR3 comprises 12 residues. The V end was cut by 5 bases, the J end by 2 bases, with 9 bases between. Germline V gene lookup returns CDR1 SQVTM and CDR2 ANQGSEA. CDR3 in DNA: TGCAGCGTTTCAGGGTCCAACTATGGCTACACCTTC. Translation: CSVSGSNYGYTF.

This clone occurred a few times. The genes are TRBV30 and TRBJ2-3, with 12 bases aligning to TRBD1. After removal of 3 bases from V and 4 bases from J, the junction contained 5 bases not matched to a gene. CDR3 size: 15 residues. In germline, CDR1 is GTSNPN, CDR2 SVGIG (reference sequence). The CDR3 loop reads CAWSAGTGGPDTQYF. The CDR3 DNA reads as TGTGCCTGGAGCGCCGGGACAGGGGGCCCAGATACGCAGTATTTT.

The CDR3 coding sequence is TGTGCCAGCAGCTCCCGGGAGGGGAGGGCCAGCGAGCAGTTCTTC. This encodes CASSSREGRASEQFF. This sequence joins TRBV7-8 and TRBJ2-1, with 8 nucleotides matching TRBD2. The length of the CDR3 is 15 residues. Germline assignment: CDR1 SGHVS and CDR2 FQNEAQ. V lost 4 bases and J lost 10; bases outside the gene matches: 12. The whole variable domain, remainder taken from reference TRBV7-8 and TRBJ2-1, is GAGVSQSPRYKVAKRGQDVALRCDPISGHVSLFWYQQALGQGPEFLTYFQNEAQLDKSGLPSDRFFAERPEGSVSTLKIQRTQQEDSAVYLCASSSREGRASEQFFGPGTRLTVL.

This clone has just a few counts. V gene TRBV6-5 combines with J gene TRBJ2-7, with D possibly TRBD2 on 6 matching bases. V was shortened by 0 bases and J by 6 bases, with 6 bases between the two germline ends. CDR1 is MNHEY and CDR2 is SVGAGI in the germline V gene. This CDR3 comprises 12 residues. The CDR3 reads CASSYSGGEQYF. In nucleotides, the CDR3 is TGTGCCAGCAGTTACTCGGGAGGCGAGCAGTACTTC.

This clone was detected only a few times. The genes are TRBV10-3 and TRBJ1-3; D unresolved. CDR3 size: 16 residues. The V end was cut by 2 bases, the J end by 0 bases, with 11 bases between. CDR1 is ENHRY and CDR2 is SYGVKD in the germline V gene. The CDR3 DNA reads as TGTGCCATCAGTGAGGACAAGAGAATCTCTGGAAACACCATATATTTT. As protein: CAISEDKRISGNTIYF.

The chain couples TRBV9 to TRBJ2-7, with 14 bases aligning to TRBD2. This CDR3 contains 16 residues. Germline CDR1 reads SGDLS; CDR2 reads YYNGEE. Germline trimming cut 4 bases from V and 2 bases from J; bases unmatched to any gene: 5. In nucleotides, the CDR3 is TGTGCCAGCAGCTCTGGACTAGCGGGAGGTCCCTACGAGCAGTACTTC. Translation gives CASSSGLAGGPYEQYF.

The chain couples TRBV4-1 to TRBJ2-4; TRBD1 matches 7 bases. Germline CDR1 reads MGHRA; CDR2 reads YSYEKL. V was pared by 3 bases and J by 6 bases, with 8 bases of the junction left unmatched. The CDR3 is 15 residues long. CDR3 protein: CASSHTRAGGNIQYF. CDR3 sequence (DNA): TGCGCCAGCAGCCATACTAGGGCAGGGGGAAACATTCAGTACTTC.

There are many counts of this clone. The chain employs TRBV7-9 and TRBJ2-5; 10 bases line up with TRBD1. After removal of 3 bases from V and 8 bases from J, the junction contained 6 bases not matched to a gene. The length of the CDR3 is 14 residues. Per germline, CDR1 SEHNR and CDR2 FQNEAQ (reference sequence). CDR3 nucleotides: TGTGCCAGCAGCTTTTGGGGACAGGGGCAAACCCAGTACTTC. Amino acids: CASSFWGQGQTQYF.

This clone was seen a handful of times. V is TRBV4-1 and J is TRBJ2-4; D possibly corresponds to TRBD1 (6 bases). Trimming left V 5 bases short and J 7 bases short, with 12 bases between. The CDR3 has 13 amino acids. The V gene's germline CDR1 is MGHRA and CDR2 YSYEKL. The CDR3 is CASSDGQPNIQYF. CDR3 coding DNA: TGCGCCAGCAGCGACGGACAGCCTAACATTCAGTACTTC.

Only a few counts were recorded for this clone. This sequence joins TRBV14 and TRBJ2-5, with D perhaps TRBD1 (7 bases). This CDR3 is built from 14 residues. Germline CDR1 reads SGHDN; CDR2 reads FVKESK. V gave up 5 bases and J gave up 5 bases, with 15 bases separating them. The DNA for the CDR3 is TGTGCCAGCAGCACGACCAGGGGGGAGGAGACCCAGTACTTC. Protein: CASSTTRGEETQYF.

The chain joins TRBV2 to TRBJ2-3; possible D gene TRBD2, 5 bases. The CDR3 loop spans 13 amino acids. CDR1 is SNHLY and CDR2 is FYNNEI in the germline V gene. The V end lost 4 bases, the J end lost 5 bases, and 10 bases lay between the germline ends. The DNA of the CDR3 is TGTGCCAGCAGTGCGCTTACTAGAGATACGCAGTATTTT. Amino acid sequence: CASSALTRDTQYF.

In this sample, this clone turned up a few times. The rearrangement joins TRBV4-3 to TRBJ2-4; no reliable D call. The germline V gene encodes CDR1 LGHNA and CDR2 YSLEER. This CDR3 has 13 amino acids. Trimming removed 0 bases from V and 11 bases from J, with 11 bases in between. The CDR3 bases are TGCGCCAGCAGCCAAGATATGGCCACGGTTCAGTACTTC. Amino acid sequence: CASSQDMATVQYF.

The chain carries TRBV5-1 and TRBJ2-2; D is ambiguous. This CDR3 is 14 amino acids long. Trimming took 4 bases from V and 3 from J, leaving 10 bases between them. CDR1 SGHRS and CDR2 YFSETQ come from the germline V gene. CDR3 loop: CASSAISDTGELFF. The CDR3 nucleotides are TGCGCCAGCAGCGCAATATCTGACACCGGGGAGCTGTTTTTT.

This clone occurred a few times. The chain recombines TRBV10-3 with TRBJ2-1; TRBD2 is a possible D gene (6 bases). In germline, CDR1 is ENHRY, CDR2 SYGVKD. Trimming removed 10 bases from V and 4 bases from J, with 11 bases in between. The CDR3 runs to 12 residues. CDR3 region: CATLEGYNEQFF. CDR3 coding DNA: TGTGCCACCCTGGAGGGATACAATGAGCAGTTCTTC.

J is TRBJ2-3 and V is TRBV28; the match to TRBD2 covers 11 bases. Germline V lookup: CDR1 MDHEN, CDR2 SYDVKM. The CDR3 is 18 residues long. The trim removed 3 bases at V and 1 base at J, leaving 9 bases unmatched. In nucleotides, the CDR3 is TGTGCCAGCAGTTTCTTAGCGGGAGGGCCTCTCGGCACAGATACGCAGTATTTT. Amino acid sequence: CASSFLAGGPLGTDTQYF.

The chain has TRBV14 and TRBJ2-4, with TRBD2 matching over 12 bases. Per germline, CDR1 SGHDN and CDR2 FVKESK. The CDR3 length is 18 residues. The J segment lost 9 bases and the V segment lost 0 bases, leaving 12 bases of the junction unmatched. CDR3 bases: TGTGCCAGCAGCCAAGACCTAGCGGGAGGGCCTAATCCTGGCATTCAGTACTTC. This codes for CASSQDLAGGPNPGIQYF.

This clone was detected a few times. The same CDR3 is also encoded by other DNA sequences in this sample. The CDR3 DNA is TGTGCCAGCAGTTTATCCCCGAGAAGCTCCTACGAGCAGTACTTC. This codes for CASSLSPRSSYEQYF. This chain connects TRBV28 to TRBJ2-7; D remains unclear. V was clipped by 1 base and J by 0 bases, with 10 bases between them. The CDR3 length is 15 residues. CDR1 is MDHEN, CDR2 SYDVKM, per germline.